This T cell receptor (beta chain) originates from a study of radiation and T cells in renal cell carcinoma. This table comes from immunoSEQ multiplex PCR, and its TCRdb copy is limited to in-frame clones, with some not included. The table records 150,000 or so clones, about 85% of them present only once. Germline CDR1 ENHRY, CDR2 SYGVKD. The CDR3 spans 13 residues. Trimming took 7 bases from V and 0 from J, leaving 9 bases between them. Specified time point: blood 4 weeks post-SBRT, at nephrectomy. Regarding treatment: 15 Gy SBRT to primary tumor, nephrectomy 4 weeks later. Nephrectomy followed 15 Gy stereotactic body radiation by 4 weeks.

This sample comprised blood, obtained from a patient whose treatment included radiotherapy and nephrectomy. This receptor was taken from a woman between 45 and 65 years old with renal cell carcinoma. The chain links TRBV10-3 to TRBJ1-1; D not resolved. The CDR3 is CAINPHMNTEAFF. CDR3 nucleotides: TGTGCCATCAACCCACATATGAACACTGAAGCTTTCTTT.